One T cell receptor (beta chain) is described in this entry. A clone one base away is much larger, so this may be a read error. The conserved phenylalanine or tryptophan normally closing the CDR3 is absent here, so this likely arose from a read error. On the basis of clinical symptoms, serum thyroxine and TRAb, thyroid ultrasound and orbital computed tomography, diagnoses were made. The source of the sample is a study of T cells in Graves' hyperthyroidism and ophthalmopathy. Trimming cost V 11 bases and J 3 bases, with 10 bases left between them. CDR1 and CDR2 (germline): MDHEN, SYDVKM. The CDR3 length is 12 residues. Amplification of TCR beta CDR3 regions was performed using RNA transcripts as template. HTBI primers were employed in a first-round RT-PCR of the TCR CDR3. TCRdb re-called the multiplex PCR reads through MiXCR, storing one row per CDR3 protein. Of 300,000 to 500,000 distinct CDR3 sequences listed, 14% to 15% are singletons.

This chain links TRBV28 with TRBJ2-2, with D perhaps being TRBD1 or TRBD2 (5 bases each). This receptor was taken from a woman aged 25 to 45 with Graves' hyperthyroidism. Sequencing was carried out using blood. The CDR3, as DNA: TGTGCCGGGGGTCTCGACACCGGGGAGCTGTTTCTT. Translating gives CAGGLDTGELFL.